This T cell receptor (beta chain) was identified in a study of identical twins. V was pared by 5 bases and J by 0 bases, with 10 bases of the junction left unmatched. The CDR3 covers 16 residues. The germline V gene encodes CDR1 SEHNR and CDR2 FQNEAQ (reference sequence). TCRdb re-derived calls from the 5' RACE reads in MiXCR, one entry per CDR3 protein. Of approximately 600,000 distinct CDR3 sequences listed, more than 9% are singletons. Every sampled donor was Caucasian and healthy. In addition, the sample was reused for a study of yellow fever vaccine responses in identical twins.

The chain is built from TRBV7-9 and TRBJ2-7; 7 bases are shared with TRBD2. This TCR was recovered from a woman aged 18-30 years in good health. Sequencing was carried out using PBMCs. The CDR3 nucleotides read TGTGCCAGCAGCACCAGTACCGGGGGGATCTCCTACGAGCAGTACTTC. It specifies CASSTSTGGISYEQYF.